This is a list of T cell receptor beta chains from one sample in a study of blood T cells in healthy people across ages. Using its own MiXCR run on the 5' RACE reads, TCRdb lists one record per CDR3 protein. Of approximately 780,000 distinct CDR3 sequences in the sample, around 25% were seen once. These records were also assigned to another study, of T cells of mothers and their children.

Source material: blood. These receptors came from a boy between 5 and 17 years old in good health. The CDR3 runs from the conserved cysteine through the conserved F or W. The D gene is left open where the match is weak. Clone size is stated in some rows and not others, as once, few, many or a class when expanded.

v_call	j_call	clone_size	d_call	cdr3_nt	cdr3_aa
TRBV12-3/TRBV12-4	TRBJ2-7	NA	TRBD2	TGTGCCAGCAGTTTGGGCCAGCGGGGAGCTTACGAGCAGTACTTC	CASSLGQRGAYEQYF
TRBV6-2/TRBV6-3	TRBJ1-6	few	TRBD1	TGTGCCAGCAGTTCGGTGGGACAGTCTCTTGATTCACCCCTCCACTTT	CASSSVGQSLDSPLHF
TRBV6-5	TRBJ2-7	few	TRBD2	TGTGCCAGCAGTCAAAGTCGGGGGGTCTCCTACGAGCAGTACTTC	CASSQSRGVSYEQYF
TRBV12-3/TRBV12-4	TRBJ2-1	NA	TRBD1	TGTGCCAGCAGTACAGGGGGCTCGGATGAGCAGTTCTTC	CASSTGGSDEQFF
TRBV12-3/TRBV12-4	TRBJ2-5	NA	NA	TGTGCCAGCAGTTTCTCGGGGCCGGAGACCCAGTACTTC	CASSFSGPETQYF
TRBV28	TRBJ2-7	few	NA	TGTGCCAGCAGTTCTGCGGGCGACGGGCCGCCCCCCGAGCAGTACTTC	CASSSAGDGPPPEQYF
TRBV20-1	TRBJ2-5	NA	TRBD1	TGCAGTGCCGGAAGGACAGGCGGACAAGAGACCCAGTACTTC	CSAGRTGGQETQYF
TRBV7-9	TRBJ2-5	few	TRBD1	TGTGCCAGCAGCTCCTTGGGACAGGGGCAGGAGACCCAGTACTTC	CASSSLGQGQETQYF
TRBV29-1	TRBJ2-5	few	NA	TGCAGCGTTGACTGGGGTAGGGGGACCCAGTACTTC	CSVDWGRGTQYF
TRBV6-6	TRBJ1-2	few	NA	TGTGCCAGCAGATGGACAGTCGATAACTATGGCTACACCTTC	CASRWTVDNYGYTF
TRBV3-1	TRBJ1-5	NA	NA	TGTGCCATGCAACAGGAGGGCCGGAGCAATCAGCCCCAGCATTTT	CAMQQEGRSNQPQHF
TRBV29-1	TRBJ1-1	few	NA	TGCAGCGTTGATTCCGCCAGGAAGGGCACTGAAGCTTTCTTT	CSVDSARKGTEAFF
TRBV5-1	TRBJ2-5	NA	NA	TGCGCCAGCAGACCTCAAGGTGGGGGAGAGACCCAGTACTTC	CASRPQGGGETQYF
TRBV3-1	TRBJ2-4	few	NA	TGTGCCAGCAGCTTTAGGGGAACTCCCCCCACCGTGAGTGACATTCAGTACTTC	CASSFRGTPPTVSDIQYF
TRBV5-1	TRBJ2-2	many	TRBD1	TGCGCCAGCAGCTTAGCCGGGACAGCGAACACCGGGGAGCTGTTTTTT	CASSLAGTANTGELFF
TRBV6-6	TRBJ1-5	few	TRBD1	TGTGCCAGCAGTTACCGAGCAGGGGGTCAGCCCCAGCATTTT	CASSYRAGGQPQHF
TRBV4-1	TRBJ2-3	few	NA	TGCGCCAGCAGCCAAGATAGTCGGGGGAGTAGCACAGATACGCAGTATTTT	CASSQDSRGSSTDTQYF